This TCR beta chain emerged from a study of CD8 T cells in ankylosing spondylitis. Study-wide results and limits: Within matched ankylosing spondylitis synovial fluid, disease-linked clones were reportedly significantly enriched. In ankylosing spondylitis blood, a motif of seven or eight highly homologous TCR beta variants appeared characteristic.

Comments on this clonotype: Its antigen is unidentified.

CDR1 is MNHEY, CDR2 SVGEGT, per germline. CDR3 size: 10 residues. Trimming took off 7 bases at V and 6 bases at J, with 7 bases between the two ends. TCRdb passed the 5' RACE reads through MiXCR, listing each CDR3 protein once. The profile shows about 450,000 distinct CDR3 sequences, more than 25% of them singletons. The rearrangement links TRBV6-2 or TRBV6-3 to TRBJ2-7; D not certain. This clonotype originated in a male donor with ankylosing spondylitis. The source material was blood, either unsorted or a sorted T cell fraction (not recorded which). The DNA of the CDR3 is TGTGCCAGCACCCCTCGCGAGCAGTACGTC. Protein: CASTPREQYV.